This TCR beta chain derives from a study of blood T cell repertoires in COVID-19. At the level of the study: PBMCs, B-cell-depleted T cells, or T cells were the source of the cDNA or gDNA that made up the material.

Trimming pared 0 bases from V and 4 bases from J, leaving 9 bases between. This CDR3 contains 14 residues. The germline CDR1 and CDR2 sequences are MNHEY and SVGAGI. As originally analysed: By means of reference gene primer amplification, nucleated cell counts were estimated. Profiling relied on immunoSEQ multiplex PCR, and the TCRdb table lists in-frame clones only, not all of them. The DNA gave D and trimming, while V, J and clone size come from that table. The sample has more than 300,000 clones, approximately 90% seen once. This clone was observed a single time. Other DNA sequences in the sample encode the same CDR3. Adults between roughly 18 and 100 years of age took part from about two dozen US areas. Which cohort a participant joined came from the clinical history participants gave.

This receptor was taken from a woman aged 25 to 39 who had recovered from COVID-19. Sequenced: PBMCs or T cells enriched from blood (not recorded which). The chain employs TRBV6-5 and TRBJ1-1; no clear D. CDR3 sequence (DNA): TGTGCCAGCAGTTACTCGAGAGGCGGCACTGAAGCTTTCTTT. It translates to CASSYSRGGTEAFF.